Following are 17 T cell receptor beta chains from one sample sequenced in a study of regulatory T cells in long-lasting Graves disease. The sample's time point: persistent/refractory GD, antithyroid drugs over 5 years with positive TRAb. RNA isolated from PBMCs was used to make the TCR library. iRepertoire HTBI primers and Arm-PCR of CDR3 regions built TCR beta libraries. MiXCR was run by TCRdb on the multiplex PCR reads, yielding one entry per CDR3 protein. Here the sample spans around 400,000 distinct CDR3 sequences, roughly 21% being singletons. Here the sequenced sample was peripheral blood mononuclear cells (PBMCs), taken when the disease was refractory, from a patient treated with antithyroid drugs. These receptors came from a female donor with Graves disease.

This clonotype was seen ten or more times. The chain employs TRBV11-2 and TRBJ2-7, with 10 bases aligning to TRBD2. The CDR3 runs to 15 residues. V trimming: 2 bases; J trimming: 4 bases; junction bases outside the gene matches: 5. Germline values: CDR1 SGHAT, CDR2 FQNNGV. CDR3 in DNA: TGTGCCAGCAGCTTAACTAGCGGGATACGGTACGAGCAGTACTTC. Translation: CASSLTSGIRYEQYF. Together with reference TRBV11-2 and TRBJ2-7, the CDR3 gives the full variable domain: EAGVAQSPRYKIIEKRQSVAFWCNPISGHATLYWYQQILGQGPKLLIQFQNNGVVDDSQLPKDRFSAERLKGVDSTLKIQPAKLEDSAVYLCASSLTSGIRYEQYFGPGTRLTVT.

Many counts were recorded for this clonotype. This chain connects TRBV12-3 or TRBV12-4 to TRBJ2-2; TRBD2 matches 7 bases. The V segment lost 3 bases and the J segment 5 bases; nucleotides outside the gene matches: 6. The CDR3 covers 15 residues. The CDR3 region has the DNA TGTGCCAGCAGTTTGTTGGCGGGAGATACCGGGGAGCTGTTTTTT. Protein sequence: CASSLLAGDTGELFF.

This clonotype was picked up many times. The rearrangement uses TRBV29-1 and TRBJ1-2; a possible D gene is TRBD1 (6 bases). Per germline, CDR1 SQVTM and CDR2 ANQGSEA. The CDR3 is made up of 17 amino acids. V was clipped by 4 bases and J by 6 bases, with 27 bases between them. The CDR3 region is CSVVHGLNTGSFDGYTF. The DNA of the CDR3 is TGCAGCGTTGTTCATGGCCTAAATACAGGGTCGTTTGATGGCTACACCTTC.

The V call is TRBV6-1, the J call TRBJ2-3; a possible D gene is TRBD1 (5 bases). There are 14 residues in the CDR3. The germline CDR1 and CDR2 sequences are MNHNS and SASEGT. CDR3 nucleotides: TGTGCGCAAAAGGGGCGGCTCAGCACAGATACGCAGTATTTT. This sequence encodes CAQKGRLSTDTQYF.

This clonotype has only a few counts. V and J are TRBV2 and TRBJ2-3; TRBD2 is a possible D gene (6 bases). Trimming removed 0 bases at V and 6 bases at J, with 13 bases between. The germline gives CDR1 SNHLY, CDR2 FYNNEI. The CDR3 length is 15 residues. Here the CDR3 reads CASSEALGGTDTQYF. The CDR3, as DNA: TGTGCCAGCAGTGAAGCGCTGGGCGGGACGGATACGCAGTATTTT.

This clonotype was observed at least ten times. This sequence joins TRBV6-1 and TRBJ2-1, with TRBD1 as a possible D gene (5 bases). V was cut by 1 base and J by 2 bases, with 9 bases left in between. The CDR3 consists of 15 residues. From germline, CDR1 is MNHNS and CDR2 SASEGT. For the CDR3, the DNA is TGTGCCAGCAGTGAAGAAGGGGTGGCCTACAATGAGCAGTTCTTC. Protein product: CASSEEGVAYNEQFF.

In its sample, this clonotype was seen a few times. J is TRBJ1-1 and V is TRBV4-2, with D hard to call. Looked up from germline, CDR1 is LGHNA and CDR2 is YNFKEQ. The CDR3 is 17 amino acids. The V gene lost 2 bases and the J gene lost 4 bases, with 20 bases spanning the gap. CDR3 region: CASSQLENLGVRTEAFF. The CDR3 DNA sequence: TGTGCCAGCAGCCAACTAGAGAACCTGGGAGTGCGCACTGAAGCTTTCTTT.

The chain combines TRBV18 with TRBJ2-1; D ambiguous. This CDR3 spans 13 amino acids. CDR1 and CDR2 (germline): KGHSH, LQKENI. V shed 2 bases and J shed 5 bases, with 7 bases lying between them. CDR3 nucleotides: TGTGCCAGCTCACCATTACTGAACAATGAGCAGTTCTTC. Translating it yields CASSPLLNNEQFF.

This clonotype was detected only a few times. J is TRBJ2-7 and V is TRBV27; D unresolved. There are 15 residues in the CDR3. Germline V CDR1 and CDR2: MNHEY, SMNVEV (reference sequence). V gave up 5 bases and J gave up 0 bases, with 14 bases separating them. CDR3 in amino acids: CASSISGSSSYEQYF. CDR3 bases: TGTGCCAGCAGTATTTCCGGGTCTAGCTCCTACGAGCAGTACTTC.

This clonotype was observed a few times. V is TRBV5-1 and J is TRBJ2-1, with D perhaps matching TRBD1 or TRBD2 (5 bases each). The CDR3 runs to 15 residues. Trimming took 5 bases from V and 7 from J, leaving 19 bases between them. Germline V gene sequence: CDR1 SGHRS, CDR2 YFSETQ. The CDR3 here is CASRLGDVRRNEQFF. In DNA, the CDR3 is TGCGCCAGCAGGTTAGGGGACGTAAGGCGTAATGAGCAGTTCTTC.

This clonotype was observed many times. This chain links TRBV7-3 with TRBJ2-7; perhaps TRBD1 as D (5 bases). This CDR3 region has 13 residues. The germline V gene has CDR1 SGHTA and CDR2 FQGTGA. Trimming took off 2 bases at V and 5 bases at J, with 10 bases between the two ends. The CDR3 sequence: CASSLEQGDEQYF. The CDR3 bases are TGTGCCAGCAGCTTAGAGCAGGGCGACGAGCAGTACTTC.

This rearrangement joins TRBV5-5 to TRBJ2-3, with D possibly being TRBD2 (5 bases). The CDR3 covers 14 residues. CDR1 and CDR2 from the germline V gene are SGHKS and YYEKEE (reference sequence). With 0 bases removed from V and 4 bases from J, the gap between germline ends came to 9 bases. CDR3 amino acids: CASSLAAGADTQYF. The DNA for the CDR3 is TGTGCCAGCAGCTTGGCTGCGGGCGCAGATACGCAGTATTTT.

The chain links TRBV5-1 to TRBJ2-5; TRBD1 matches at 9 bases. In germline, CDR1 is SGHRS, CDR2 YFSETQ. CDR3 size: 14 residues. V gave up 4 bases and J gave up 3 bases; unmatched junction bases: 4. CDR3 nucleotides: TGCGCCAGCAGCACCGGGACAGGGAAAGAGACCCAGTACTTC. Its protein product is CASSTGTGKETQYF.

This clonotype appeared a few times. The chain employs TRBV18 and TRBJ2-5, with a possible D match to TRBD2 (8 bases). Trimming shortened V by 2 bases and J by 2 bases, and 21 bases separated the two germline ends. Germline values: CDR1 KGHSH, CDR2 LQKENI. The CDR3 consists of 18 residues. The CDR3 DNA reads TGTGCCAGCTCACCAATAAGTCTTAGCGGGACAGCACAAGAGACCCAGTACTTC. Translating gives CASSPISLSGTAQETQYF.

This clonotype was observed at least ten times. The V gene is TRBV20-1, the J gene TRBJ2-7; D may be TRBD1 (6 bases). Deletions cut 0 bases from V and 2 bases from J, with 8 bases between. Germline V gene data show CDR1 as DFQATT and CDR2 as SNEGSKA (reference sequence). There are 13 residues in the CDR3. The CDR3 region has the DNA TGCAGTGCTAGAGACCGGGACACCTACGAGCAGTACTTC. Protein: CSARDRDTYEQYF.

There are a few counts of this clonotype. The chain has TRBV7-2 and TRBJ2-7, with 8 bases identical to TRBD2. CDR3 size: 16 residues. J was trimmed by 0 bases and V by 2 bases; bases with no gene match: 6. Germline CDR1 is SGHTA and CDR2 is FQGNSA. The DNA of the CDR3 is TGTGCCAGCAGCTTATCCGGGAGGGCTCTCTCCTACGAGCAGTACTTC. Its translation: CASSLSGRALSYEQYF.

The chain combines TRBV7-2 with TRBJ2-7, with 11 bases aligning to TRBD2. The CDR3 spans 15 residues. Germline assignment: CDR1 SGHTA and CDR2 FQGNSA. Germline trimming cut 6 bases from V and 7 bases from J; bases unmatched to any gene: 11. Here the CDR3 reads CASSFFSGREGEQYF. The DNA for the CDR3 is TGTGCCAGCAGTTTCTTTAGCGGGAGGGAAGGTGAGCAGTACTTC.